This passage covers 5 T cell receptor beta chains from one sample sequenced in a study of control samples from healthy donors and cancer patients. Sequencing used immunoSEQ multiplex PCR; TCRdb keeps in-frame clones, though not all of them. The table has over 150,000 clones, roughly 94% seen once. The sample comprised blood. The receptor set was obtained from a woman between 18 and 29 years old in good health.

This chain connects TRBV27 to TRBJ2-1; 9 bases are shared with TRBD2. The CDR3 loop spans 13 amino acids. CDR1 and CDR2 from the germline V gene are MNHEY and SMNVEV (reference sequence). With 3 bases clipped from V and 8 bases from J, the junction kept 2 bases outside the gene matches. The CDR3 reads CASSFLAGDEQFF. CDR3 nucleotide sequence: TGTGCCAGCAGTTTCTTAGCGGGAGATGAGCAGTTCTTC.

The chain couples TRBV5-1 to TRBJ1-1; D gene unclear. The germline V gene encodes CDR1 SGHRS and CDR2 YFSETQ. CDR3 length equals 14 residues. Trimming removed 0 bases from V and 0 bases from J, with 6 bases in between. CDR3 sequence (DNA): TGCGCCAGCAGCTTGGGGAATATGAACACTGAAGCTTTCTTT. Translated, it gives CASSLGNMNTEAFF.

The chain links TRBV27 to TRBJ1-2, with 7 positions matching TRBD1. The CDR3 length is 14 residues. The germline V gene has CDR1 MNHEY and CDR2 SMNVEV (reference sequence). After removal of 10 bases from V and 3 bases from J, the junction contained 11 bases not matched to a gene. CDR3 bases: TGTGCCACCTTGAGACAGGGTTACGACTATGGCTACACCTTC. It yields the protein CATLRQGYDYGYTF.

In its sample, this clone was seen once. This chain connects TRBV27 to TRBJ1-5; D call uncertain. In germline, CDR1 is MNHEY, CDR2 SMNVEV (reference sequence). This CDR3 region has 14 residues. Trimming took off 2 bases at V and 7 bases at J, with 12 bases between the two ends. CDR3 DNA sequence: TGTGCCAGCAGTTTAGAGGGTCCTGGGCAGCCCCAGCATTTT. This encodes CASSLEGPGQPQHF.

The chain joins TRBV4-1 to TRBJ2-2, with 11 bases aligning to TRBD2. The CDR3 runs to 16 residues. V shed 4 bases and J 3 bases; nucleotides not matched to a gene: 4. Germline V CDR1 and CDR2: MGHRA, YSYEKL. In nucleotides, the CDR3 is TGCGCCAGCAGCCGATTAGCGGGGGGGGACACCGGGGAGCTGTTTTTT. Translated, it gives CASSRLAGGDTGELFF.